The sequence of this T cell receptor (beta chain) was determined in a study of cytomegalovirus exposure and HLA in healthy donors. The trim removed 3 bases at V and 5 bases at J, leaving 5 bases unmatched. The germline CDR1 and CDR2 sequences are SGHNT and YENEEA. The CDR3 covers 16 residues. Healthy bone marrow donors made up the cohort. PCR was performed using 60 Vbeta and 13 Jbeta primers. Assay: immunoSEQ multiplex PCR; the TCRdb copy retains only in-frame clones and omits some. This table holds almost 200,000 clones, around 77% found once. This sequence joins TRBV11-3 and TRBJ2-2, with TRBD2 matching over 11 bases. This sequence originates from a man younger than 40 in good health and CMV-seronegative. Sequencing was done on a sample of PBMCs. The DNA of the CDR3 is TGTGCCAGCAGCTTCACTAGCGGGAGCTTAACCGGGGAGCTGTTTTTT. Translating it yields CASSFTSGSLTGELFF.